Listed here are 30 T cell receptor beta chains from one sample, sequenced in a study of T cell repertoires in cytomegalovirus infection. From the reads, TCRdb called clonotypes with MiXCR, one entry per CDR3 protein. The profile covers under 850,000 distinct CDR3 sequences, with 35% appearing a single time and roughly 2.9% taken by the ten largest. The source material was PBMCs. These receptors all stem from a human donor in good health (CMV status not recorded). Some clones in this sample may be carry-over from other donors' samples.

This clonotype was counted many times. The chain couples TRBV7-2 to TRBJ1-1; tentative D call: TRBD1 (5 bases). V lost 0 bases and J lost 3, with 14 bases in between. Germline-derived CDR1 and CDR2 are SGHTA and FQGNSA. CDR3 length: 16 amino acids. CDR3 amino acids: CASSLAGAGRYTEAFF. The CDR3 DNA is TGTGCCAGCAGCTTAGCTGGGGCAGGGCGGTACACTGAAGCTTTCTTT.

This clonotype was recorded only once. This rearrangement joins TRBV2 to TRBJ2-1; D uncertain. The CDR3 sequence is 14 residues long. The V gene lost 7 bases and the J gene lost 2 bases, with 12 bases spanning the gap. Germline V gives CDR1 SNHLY, CDR2 FYNNEI. CDR3 loop: CASTRPPTYNEQFF. The DNA of the CDR3 is TGTGCCAGCACCAGGCCCCCTACCTACAATGAGCAGTTCTTC. Full variable domain (missing parts from reference TRBV2 and TRBJ2-1): EPEVTQTPSHQVTQMGQEVILRCVPISNHLYFYWYRQILGQKVEFLVSFYNNEISEKSEIFDDQFSVERPDGSNFTLKIRSTKLEDSAMYFCASTRPPTYNEQFFGPGTRLTVL.

CDR3 in DNA: TGTGCCAGCAGTTTAGGCAGGGGTGCCACCGGGGAGCTGTTTTTT. This codes for CASSLGRGATGELFF. The chain carries TRBV12-3 or TRBV12-4 and TRBJ2-2; D perhaps matches TRBD1 (6 bases). V shed 1 base and J shed 4 bases, with 10 bases lying between them. The CDR3 totals 15 residues.

V gene TRBV5-6 combines with J gene TRBJ1-1; D perhaps matches TRBD1 (6 bases). From germline, CDR1 is SGHDT and CDR2 YYEEEE. Between the trimmed V and J ends, which lost 6 bases and 1 base, there was a span of 16 bases. The CDR3 totals 15 residues. Here the CDR3 DNA reads TGTGCCAGCAAGGGCAGGGGAAGGAAGAACACTGAAGCTTTCTTT. Amino acid sequence: CASKGRGRKNTEAFF.

The J gene is TRBJ1-2, the V gene TRBV10-2; 9 positions agree with TRBD1. CDR3 size: 15 residues. Germline V CDR1 and CDR2: WSHSY, SAAADI. Unmatched junction bases numbered 10, after V lost 7 bases and J lost 4 bases. This chain's CDR3 is CASNGQGIGVYGYTF. The CDR3 DNA reads TGCGCCAGCAACGGACAGGGGATAGGGGTCTATGGCTACACCTTC.

This clonotype was counted only a few times. V usage is TRBV6-2 or TRBV6-3 and J usage is TRBJ2-1; 7 positions agree with TRBD2. Germline V CDR1 and CDR2: MNHEY, SVGEGT. The CDR3 consists of 14 residues. Trimming removed 0 bases from V and 10 bases from J; junction bases left unmatched: 6. CDR3 nucleotide sequence: TGTGCCAGCAGTTACTCGAGATTACTAGCGGAGCAGTTCTTC. Its protein product is CASSYSRLLAEQFF.

This clonotype was picked up a small number of times. This chain joins TRBV7-9 and TRBJ1-5, with a tentative D call TRBD1 (5 bases). The germline V and J ends were trimmed by 1 base and 1 base, with 8 bases remaining between them. The CDR3 contains 15 residues. Per germline, CDR1 SEHNR and CDR2 FQNEAQ (reference sequence). In nucleotides, the CDR3 is TGTGCCAGCAGCTTAGAGGGGTTAAGCAATCAGCCCCAGCATTTT. As protein: CASSLEGLSNQPQHF.

The sample holds a few counts of this clonotype. V usage is TRBV12-5 and J usage is TRBJ2-5; TRBD1 aligns across 10 bases. V lost 3 bases, J lost 4 bases, and 8 bases stayed unmatched. The CDR3 contains 16 residues. Germline CDR1 and CDR2: LGHNT and FRNRAP. CDR3 in DNA: TGTGCTAGTGGTTTTTTGGAGGGACAGGGGTTAGAGACCCAGTACTTC. Its translation is CASGFLEGQGLETQYF.

This clonotype was detected once. This sequence joins TRBV10-3 and TRBJ2-3; D is uncertain. CDR1 is ENHRY, CDR2 SYGVKD, per germline. The CDR3 is 13 amino acids. Trimming left V 3 bases short and J 4 bases short, with 8 bases between. The CDR3 DNA reads as TGTGCCATCAGTGACAAAGTTTCAGATACGCAGTATTTT. Translating it yields CAISDKVSDTQYF.

CDR3 sequence reads: CASSYSLGIQPQHF. In nucleotides, the CDR3 is TGTGCCAGCAGTTACTCGTTAGGAATTCAGCCCCAGCATTTT. This chain links TRBV6-8 with TRBJ1-5, with unresolved D. The CDR3 length is 14 residues. Germline V gives CDR1 MNHGY, CDR2 SAAAGT. Trimming removed 0 bases from V and 6 bases from J, with 9 bases in between.

This clonotype was seen a few times. The chain uses TRBV7-6 and TRBJ2-7, with 9 bases lining up with TRBD1. V shed 5 bases and J 4 bases; nucleotides not matched to a gene: 9. The CDR3 contains 15 residues. The germline CDR1 and CDR2 sequences are SGHVS and FNYEAQ. The chain's CDR3 is CASSQYRGQLYEQYF. In DNA, the CDR3 is TGTGCCAGCAGCCAATACAGGGGGCAGTTATACGAGCAGTACTTC.

The chain carries TRBV12-5 and TRBJ2-3, with D unclear. CDR1 is LGHNT and CDR2 is FRNRAP in the germline V gene. The germline V and J ends were trimmed by 1 base and 3 bases, with 11 bases remaining between them. The CDR3 spans 15 residues. CDR3 sequence: CASGLGFRETDTQYF. The CDR3 nucleotides read TGTGCTAGTGGTTTGGGATTCAGAGAAACAGATACGCAGTATTTT.

This clonotype was counted only a few times. The gene calls are TRBV19 and TRBJ2-1; tentative D call: TRBD1 (8 bases). The CDR3 totals 14 residues. The V gene lost 3 bases and the J gene lost 9 bases, with 15 bases spanning the gap. Per germline, CDR1 LNHDA and CDR2 SQIVND (reference sequence). The CDR3: CASSMVQGGGEQFF. CDR3 bases: TGTGCCAGTAGTATGGTACAGGGGGGGGGTGAGCAGTTCTTC.

This clonotype was counted between two and nine times. The chain links TRBV14 to TRBJ1-1; a possible D gene is TRBD1 (6 bases). There are 16 residues in the CDR3. Looked up from germline, CDR1 is SGHDN and CDR2 is FVKESK. Trimming shortened V by 5 bases and J by 1 base, and 17 bases separated the two germline ends. The chain's CDR3 is CASSTTRQVPNTEAFF. The CDR3 coding sequence is TGTGCCAGCAGCACAACCCGACAGGTACCGAACACTGAAGCTTTCTTT.

The chain links TRBV19 to TRBJ2-2; D not resolved. Per germline, CDR1 LNHDA and CDR2 SQIVND (reference sequence). Trimming removed 6 bases from V and 4 bases from J, with 6 bases in between. The CDR3 loop spans 12 amino acids. The CDR3 region is CASRISTGELFF. The CDR3 coding sequence is TGTGCCAGTAGAATAAGCACCGGGGAGCTGTTTTTT.

This clonotype was observed once. The chain has TRBV7-8 and TRBJ2-1; D unresolved. Trimming left V 5 bases short and J 0 bases short, with 11 bases between. CDR3 size: 15 residues. CDR1 is SGHVS and CDR2 is FQNEAQ in the germline V gene. The CDR3 nucleotides read TGTGCCAGCAGCGGCAGGCCTCCCTCCTACAATGAGCAGTTCTTC. Its translation: CASSGRPPSYNEQFF.

The CDR3 loop is CASTPGYEQYF. CDR3 DNA sequence: TGTGCCAGCACCCCAGGTTACGAGCAGTACTTC. This chain connects TRBV6-2 or TRBV6-3 to TRBJ2-7; D remains unclear. Trimming removed 7 bases at V and 4 bases at J, with 8 bases between. The germline V gene encodes CDR1 MNHEY and CDR2 SVGEGT. This CDR3 region has 11 residues.

The CDR3 spells CASSFRGRVFGQYF. The CDR3 nucleotides are TGTGCCAGCAGTTTCAGGGGGCGTGTTTTCGGGCAGTACTTC. The chain employs TRBV12-3 or TRBV12-4 and TRBJ2-7; 8 bases match TRBD1. V lost 3 bases to trimming and J lost 9 bases; unmatched junction nucleotides: 10. The CDR3 contains 14 residues.

This clonotype was recorded a few times. The V gene is TRBV28, the J gene TRBJ2-4; D perhaps matches TRBD1 (5 bases). V dropped 2 bases and J dropped 0 bases, with 14 bases sitting between them. The germline gives CDR1 MDHEN, CDR2 SYDVKM. This CDR3 comprises 17 residues. The CDR3 nucleotides read TGTGCCAGCAGTTTACGGACACCCAGTCTAGCCAAAAACATTCAGTACTTC. Its protein is CASSLRTPSLAKNIQYF.

The V call is TRBV4-1, the J call TRBJ1-4; 8 bases fit TRBD1. CDR1 MGHRA and CDR2 YSYEKL come from the germline V gene. The CDR3 covers 15 residues. With V trimmed by 10 bases and J by 3 bases, 10 bases remained unmatched. The CDR3 nucleotides are TGCGCCACCACTCCCTCAGGGGGCCCTAATGAAAAACTGTTTTTT. Amino acid sequence: CATTPSGGPNEKLFF.

The J gene is TRBJ1-5, the V gene TRBV19, with D unclear. This CDR3 has 16 residues. CDR1 is LNHDA and CDR2 is SQIVND in the germline V gene (reference sequence). V lost 3 bases and J 2 bases, leaving 14 bases between the germline ends. The CDR3 DNA is TGTGCCAGTAGTATGGGAGGTCGGGGAGGCAATCAGCCCCAGCATTTT. It yields the protein CASSMGGRGGNQPQHF.

The chain combines TRBV12-3 or TRBV12-4 with TRBJ1-6, with 10 bases matching TRBD1. Trimming cost V 6 bases and J 8 bases; bases outside gene matches: 4. The CDR3 totals 14 residues. The CDR3 nucleotides are TGTGCCAGCAGGGGACAGGGGCTCTATTCACCCCTCCACTTT. This translates into CASRGQGLYSPLHF.

A few counts support this clonotype. The chain carries TRBV7-9 and TRBJ2-1; D gene ambiguous. Per the germline V gene, CDR1 is SEHNR and CDR2 is FQNEAQ (reference sequence). V dropped 7 bases and J dropped 5 bases, with 18 bases sitting between them. This CDR3 comprises 15 residues. Here the CDR3 DNA reads TGTGCCAGCACCCTCGTACCGGGCATTCACAATGAGCAGTTCTTC. Encoded protein: CASTLVPGIHNEQFF.

This clonotype was seen once. This sequence joins TRBV5-1 and TRBJ1-1, with D uncertain. Germline CDR1 is SGHRS and CDR2 is YFSETQ. This CDR3 spans 14 amino acids. Trimming stripped 4 bases from V and 3 bases from J, with 13 bases between. The CDR3 reads CASSQDGRHTEAFF. The CDR3 nucleotides read TGCGCCAGCAGCCAGGACGGCCGACACACTGAAGCTTTCTTT.

This clonotype has only a few counts. The V gene is TRBV6-1, the J gene TRBJ1-6; possibly TRBD1 for D (6 bases). The V gene lost 1 base and the J gene lost 7 bases, with 29 bases spanning the gap. The CDR3 runs to 21 residues. CDR1 is MNHNS and CDR2 is SASEGT in the germline V gene. CDR3 nucleotide sequence: TGTGCCAGCAGTGAAGGGCTTTCGGGGGACACCTTCAGAAGAACAAATTCACCCCTCCACTTT. It codes for CASSEGLSGDTFRRTNSPLHF.

This chain joins TRBV7-9 and TRBJ1-1; D is perhaps TRBD1 (5 bases). V shed 5 bases and J shed 11 bases, with 18 bases lying between them. The CDR3 is 13 residues long. From germline, CDR1 is SEHNR and CDR2 FQNEAQ (reference sequence). The CDR3 sequence: CASSAQGLPRAFF. The DNA for the CDR3 is TGTGCCAGCAGCGCGCAGGGACTTCCGAGGGCTTTCTTT. Filled out from reference TRBV7-9 and TRBJ1-1, the complete variable domain reads DTGVSQNPRHKITKRGQNVTFRCDPISEHNRLYWYRQTLGQGPEFLTYFQNEAQLEKSRLLSDRFSAERPKGSFSTLEIQRTEQGDSAMYLCASSAQGLPRAFFGQGTRLTVV.

V gene TRBV28 combines with J gene TRBJ1-1, with D perhaps matching TRBD1 (5 bases). V was shortened by 4 bases and J by 3 bases, with 18 bases between the two germline ends. CDR1 is MDHEN and CDR2 is SYDVKM in the germline V gene. CDR3 length equals 16 residues. Written as DNA, the CDR3 is TGTGCCAGCAGTTCCCCCAAGACAGCACAATACACTGAAGCTTTCTTT. As protein: CASSSPKTAQYTEAFF.

A few counts support this clonotype. V is TRBV5-5 and J is TRBJ1-4, with unresolved D. The CDR3 extends over 16 amino acids. Trimming left V 2 bases short and J 10 bases short, with 21 bases between. In germline, CDR1 is SGHKS, CDR2 YYEKEE (reference sequence). CDR3 nucleotide sequence: TGTGCCAGCAGCTTCAACTCCAATCCGCTAGTAGGAAAACTGTTTTTT. It is translated as CASSFNSNPLVGKLFF. The full variable domain, with the rest looked up from reference TRBV5-5 and TRBJ1-4, is DAGVTQSPTHLIKTRGQQVTLRCSPISGHKSVSWYQQVLGQGPQFIFQYYEKEERGRGNFPDRFSARQFPNYSSELNVNALLLGDSALYLCASSFNSNPLVGKLFFGSGTQLSVL.

The J gene is TRBJ2-7, the V gene TRBV7-2; D remains unclear. Germline values: CDR1 SGHTA, CDR2 FQGNSA. Trimming took off 5 bases at V and 7 bases at J, with 12 bases between the two ends. The CDR3 extends over 12 amino acids. CDR3 in DNA: TGTGCCAGCAGCCTAACAGTGAGGGAGCAGTACTTC. Translating gives CASSLTVREQYF.

This clonotype was counted many times. This chain links TRBV7-6 with TRBJ2-1, with D possibly matching TRBD1 (8 bases). The CDR3 sequence is 18 residues long. V was shortened by 0 bases and J by 3 bases, with 18 bases between the two germline ends. Looked up from germline, CDR1 is SGHVS and CDR2 is FNYEAQ. The CDR3 DNA sequence: TGTGCCAGCAGCTTAGCAGCGGGACAGGCGACCTACTACAATGAGCAGTTCTTC. It codes for CASSLAAGQATYYNEQFF.